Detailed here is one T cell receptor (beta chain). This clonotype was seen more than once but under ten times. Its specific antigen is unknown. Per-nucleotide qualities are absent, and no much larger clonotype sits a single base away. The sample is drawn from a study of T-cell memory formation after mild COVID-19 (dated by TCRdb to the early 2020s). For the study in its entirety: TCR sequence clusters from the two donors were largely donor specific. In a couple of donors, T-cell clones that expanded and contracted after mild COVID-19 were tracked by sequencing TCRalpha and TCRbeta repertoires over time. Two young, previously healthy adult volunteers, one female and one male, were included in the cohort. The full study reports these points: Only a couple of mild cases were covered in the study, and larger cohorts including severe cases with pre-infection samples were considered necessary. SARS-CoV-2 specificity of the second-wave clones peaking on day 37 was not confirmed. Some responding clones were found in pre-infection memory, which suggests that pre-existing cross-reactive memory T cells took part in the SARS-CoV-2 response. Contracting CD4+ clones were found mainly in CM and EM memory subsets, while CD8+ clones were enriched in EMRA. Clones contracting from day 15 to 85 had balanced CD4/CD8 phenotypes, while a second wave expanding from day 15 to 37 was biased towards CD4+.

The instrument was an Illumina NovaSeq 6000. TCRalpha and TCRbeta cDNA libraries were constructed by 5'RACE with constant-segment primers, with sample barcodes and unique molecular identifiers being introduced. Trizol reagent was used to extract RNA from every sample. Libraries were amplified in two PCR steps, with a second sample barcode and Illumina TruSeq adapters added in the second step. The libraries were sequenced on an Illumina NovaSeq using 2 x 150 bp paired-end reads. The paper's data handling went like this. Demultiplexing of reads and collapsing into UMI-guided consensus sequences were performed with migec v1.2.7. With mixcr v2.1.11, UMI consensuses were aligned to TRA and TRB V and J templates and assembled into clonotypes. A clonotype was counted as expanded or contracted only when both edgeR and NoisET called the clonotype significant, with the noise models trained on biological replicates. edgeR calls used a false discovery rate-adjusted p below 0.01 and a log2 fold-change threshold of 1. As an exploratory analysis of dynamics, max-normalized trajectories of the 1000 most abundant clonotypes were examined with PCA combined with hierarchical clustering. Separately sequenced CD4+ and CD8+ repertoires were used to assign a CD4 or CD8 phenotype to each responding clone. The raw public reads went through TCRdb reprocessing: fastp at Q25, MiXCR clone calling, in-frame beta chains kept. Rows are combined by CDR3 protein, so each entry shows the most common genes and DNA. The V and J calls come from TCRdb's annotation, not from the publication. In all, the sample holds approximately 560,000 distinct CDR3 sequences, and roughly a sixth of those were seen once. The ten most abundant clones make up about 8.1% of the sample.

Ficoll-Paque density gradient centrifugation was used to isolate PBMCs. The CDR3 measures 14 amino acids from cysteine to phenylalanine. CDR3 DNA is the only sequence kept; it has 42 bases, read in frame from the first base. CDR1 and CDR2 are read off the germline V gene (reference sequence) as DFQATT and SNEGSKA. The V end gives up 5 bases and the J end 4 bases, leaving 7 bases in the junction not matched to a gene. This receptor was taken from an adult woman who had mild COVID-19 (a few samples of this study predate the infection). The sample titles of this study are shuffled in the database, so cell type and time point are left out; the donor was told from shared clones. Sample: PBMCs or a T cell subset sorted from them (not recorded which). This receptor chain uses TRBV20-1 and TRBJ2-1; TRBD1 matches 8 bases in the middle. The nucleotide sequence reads TGCAGTGCTCGGGGACAGGAGTTATACAATGAGCAGTTCTTC. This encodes CSARGQELYNEQFF.